These T cell receptor beta chains were read from a single sample in a study of T-cell reconstitution after alpha-beta-depleted transplantation in children. Each CDR3 protein is one row after TCRdb ran MiXCR on the PCR reads. Among around 680,000 distinct CDR3 sequences listed, about 15% were seen once. Sequencing was performed on PBMCs from the stem cell graft donor, taken from the stem cell graft. All receptors come from a human donor who donated a stem cell graft to a child with acute myeloid leukemia. Each CDR3 is given with its conserved first and last residue. Fields, in order: CDR3 DNA, CDR3 protein, clone size, J gene, D gene, V gene. A D gene is named only where the DNA matches it firmly. The size of a clone is reported for some rows only, either as once, few or many, or as a class for expanded clones.

TGTGCCAGCAGCTTAGCCCCCGATGAGCAGTTCTTC,CASSLAPDEQFF,many,TRBJ2-1,.,TRBV11-2
TGTGCCACCAGTTCTAGCGGTCCAGGGTCCCAGTACTTC,CATSSSGPGSQYF,.,TRBJ2-5,TRBD2,TRBV15
TGCAGTGCTAGTGACACTAGGGGGGGGTTTGAAGCTTTCTTT,CSASDTRGGFEAFF,many,TRBJ1-1,.,TRBV20-1
TGTGCCAGCTCCCCGGGACAGGGGTGGGGTACTAACTATGGCTACACCTTC,CASSPGQGWGTNYGYTF,few,TRBJ1-2,TRBD1,TRBV13
TGCGCCAGCAGCTGGGGTCTGGGAGCGGGAGAGACCCAGTACTTC,CASSWGLGAGETQYF,few,TRBJ2-5,.,TRBV5-1
TGTGCCAGCAGCCAAAGTCCGGGACAGGGGAATGAGCAGTTCTTC,CASSQSPGQGNEQFF,.,TRBJ2-1,TRBD1,TRBV7-9
TGTGCCAGCAGCATTAAAAATGAGCAGTTCTTC,CASSIKNEQFF,.,TRBJ2-1,.,TRBV7-2
TGTGCCTGGAGCCCCGGCCCCACTGAAGCTTTCTTT,CAWSPGPTEAFF,.,TRBJ1-1,.,TRBV30
TGTGCCAGCAGCCGCGGGGGAGTCCCACAGGGGTGCACCTTC,CASSRGGVPQGCTF,few,TRBJ1-2,TRBD1,TRBV6-1
TGCGCCAGCAGCTTGTCAGGGAGGGGGCCTGAAGCTTTCTTT,CASSLSGRGPEAFF,many,TRBJ1-1,TRBD1,TRBV5-1
TGTGCCATCAGGGTTATGACAGATTTGAACACTGAAGCTTTCTTT,CAIRVMTDLNTEAFF,.,TRBJ1-1,.,TRBV10-3
TGTGCCAGCAGTGTAGAAAAGAACTATGGCTACACCTTC,CASSVEKNYGYTF,many,TRBJ1-2,.,TRBV12-3/TRBV12-4
TGCAGTGCTAGAGATCTCACTACTCAAGAGACCCAGTACTTC,CSARDLTTQETQYF,many,TRBJ2-5,.,TRBV20-1
TGTGCCAGCAGTTACTCTCACGCGACAGGGTTGAAAGAGACCCAGTACTTC,CASSYSHATGLKETQYF,many,TRBJ2-5,TRBD1,TRBV6-5
TGCAGTGCCATACAGGGAGAGGGCGATGAAAAACTGTTTTTT,CSAIQGEGDEKLFF,many,TRBJ1-4,.,TRBV20-1
TGCGCCAGCACCCCCTCCGACAGGGGGTGGGCAAACTATGGCTACACCTTC,CASTPSDRGWANYGYTF,.,TRBJ1-2,TRBD1,TRBV4-3
TGTGCCAGCAGCCAGGCCGGGGAGCAGTACTTC,CASSQAGEQYF,many,TRBJ2-7,.,TRBV7-9
TGTGCCAGCAACGCCGGACGGAACTATGGCGACACCTTC,CASNAGRNYGDTF,.,TRBJ1-2,.,TRBV12-3/TRBV12-4
TGTGCCAGCAGTTTAGGCGTGGGCTCACCCCTCCACTTT,CASSLGVGSPLHF,many,TRBJ1-6,.,TRBV12-3/TRBV12-4
TGTGCCAGCAGTTCCGGGACTAGCGTTCAAGAGACCCAGTACTTC,CASSSGTSVQETQYF,few,TRBJ2-5,TRBD2,TRBV12-3/TRBV12-4
TGTGCCAGCAGTTGGGACATCGGGAGAGTGAACACTGAAGCTTTCTTT,CASSWDIGRVNTEAFF,few,TRBJ1-1,.,TRBV6-5
TGCAGTGCTAGAGATCGGAGGGACAGGGGGCCAGTATCCCATATCACAGATACGCAGTATTTT,CSARDRRDRGPVSHITDTQYF,.,TRBJ2-3,TRBD1,TRBV20-1
TGTGCCAGCAGCCCACTCAGTCCCCCCTACGAGCAGTACTTC,CASSPLSPPYEQYF,few,TRBJ2-7,.,TRBV7-8
TGCAGTGCTAGACCCCGGGACAGCATGGGGTACAATGAGCAGTTCTTC,CSARPRDSMGYNEQFF,many,TRBJ2-1,TRBD1,TRBV20-1
TGCAGTGCTAGAGAAGGGGTAGCGGGGGCCTCACTCGAGTTCCCGCACGGTCCAGATACGCAGTATTTT,CSAREGVAGASLEFPHGPDTQYF,few,TRBJ2-3,TRBD2,TRBV20-1
TGTGCCAGCAGCCACCAAGAGAGGACCCAGTACTTC,CASSHQERTQYF,many,TRBJ2-5,.,TRBV7-2
TGCAGTGCTAGAGATCAAGGGGATTTCTCACCCCTCCACTTT,CSARDQGDFSPLHF,.,TRBJ1-6,.,TRBV20-1
TGTGCCAGCAGCGAAGGCCGGGCATACTGGGGGGAGCTGTTTTTT,CASSEGRAYWGELFF,few,TRBJ2-2,.,TRBV13
TGCAGTGCTCTTAGCGGGGAGAGTGGAGGTACGCAGTATTTT,CSALSGESGGTQYF,many,TRBJ2-3,TRBD2,TRBV20-1
TGTGCCAGCAGCCAAGCAGAGTCGGGTTCCGGGGAGCTGTTTTTT,CASSQAESGSGELFF,.,TRBJ2-2,.,TRBV3-1
TGTGCCTGTATGAGGGATACGAACACTGAAGCTTTCTTT,CACMRDTNTEAFF,many,TRBJ1-1,.,TRBV13
TGTGCCAGCAGTTTACTCCCCTACAGGGTGAAGAGCTCTGGGGCCAACGTCCTGACTTTC,CASSLLPYRVKSSGANVLTF,few,TRBJ2-6,.,TRBV28
TGCAGTGCTATACTCAATGAGCAGTTCTTC,CSAILNEQFF,many,TRBJ2-1,.,TRBV20-1
TGTGCCAGCAGTTTTCATTTGTTTTCAGGACAGGGGGCGGACACTGAAGCTTTCTTT,CASSFHLFSGQGADTEAFF,many,TRBJ1-1,TRBD1,TRBV12-3/TRBV12-4
TGTGCCAGCAGACCCGGGACACCGAACTATGGCTACACCTTC,CASRPGTPNYGYTF,few,TRBJ1-2,.,TRBV6-1
TGCGCCAGCAGCATAGACAGGGACGATGAGCAGTTCTTC,CASSIDRDDEQFF,many,TRBJ2-1,TRBD1,TRBV5-1
TGCAGTGGGATAAGGCCCCAGGGGGGCAATGAGCAGTTCTTC,CSGIRPQGGNEQFF,.,TRBJ2-1,.,TRBV20-1
TGTGCCAGCAGCGTAGGGGCAAACCCCAGCACAGATACGCAGTATTTT,CASSVGANPSTDTQYF,once,TRBJ2-3,.,TRBV9
TGTGCCAGCAGCTTAGAAGACAGAGACAACTATGGCTACACCTTC,CASSLEDRDNYGYTF,many,TRBJ1-2,.,TRBV7-2
TGTGCCAGCAGTTACTCCTGGACAGCATCTAATGAAAAACTGTTTTTT,CASSYSWTASNEKLFF,few,TRBJ1-4,.,TRBV6-5
TGCGCCAGCAGCTTGGAGAGGGTTACCCCATCCTACGAGCAGTACTTC,CASSLERVTPSYEQYF,few,TRBJ2-7,.,TRBV5-1
TGTGCCAGCAGTTACGGTCCGGGGGGGGGTCAAGAGACCCAGTACTTC,CASSYGPGGGQETQYF,few,TRBJ2-5,TRBD2,TRBV6-5
TGTGCCAGCAGCTTAGCGGCAGGGGGCTACGGTCAGCCCCAGCATTTT,CASSLAAGGYGQPQHF,few,TRBJ1-5,TRBD1,TRBV7-2
TGCAGTGCTAGCGGCCTAGCGGGGGGACCTAGCTCCTACAATGAGCAGTTCTTC,CSASGLAGGPSSYNEQFF,many,TRBJ2-1,TRBD2,TRBV20-1
TGTGCCAGCAGCTTTAACTATGGCTACACCTTC,CASSFNYGYTF,many,TRBJ1-2,.,TRBV5-6
TGTGCCAGCAGCTGGACGGACGGCTACGAGCAGTACTTC,CASSWTDGYEQYF,few,TRBJ2-7,.,TRBV7-9
TGCAGTGCTAGAGAGCGAACGGGGAATTTCCTGGAGACCCAGTACTTC,CSARERTGNFLETQYF,many,TRBJ2-5,.,TRBV20-1
TGTGCCAGCTCACCGGGCAGCTTCGTGAAGAACACTGAAGCTTTCTTT,CASSPGSFVKNTEAFF,.,TRBJ1-1,.,TRBV18
TGTGCCAGCAGTTACTCCGGACTAGCGGGGGGGCCGAGCACAGATACGCAGTATTTT,CASSYSGLAGGPSTDTQYF,.,TRBJ2-3,TRBD2,TRBV6-5
TGCAGTGTCTCTCCCGGGACAGCGTATAATTCACCCCTCCACTTT,CSVSPGTAYNSPLHF,many,TRBJ1-6,TRBD1,TRBV20-1
TGCAGTGCTGTCCGGGACAGGGGCTACGAGCAGTACTTC,CSAVRDRGYEQYF,many,TRBJ2-7,TRBD1,TRBV20-1
TGCGCCAGCAGCGAATTGGACAGTTCCTACAATGAGCAGTTCTTC,CASSELDSSYNEQFF,many,TRBJ2-1,.,TRBV5-1